Detailed here is one TCR beta chain. The antigen is not known. The data belong to a study of cytomegalovirus exposure and HLA in healthy donors. Study-level results: Most observed TCR sequences were rare, whereas some public TCRs were detected in many donors.

A multiplex PCR was run with 60 Vbeta primers and 13 Jbeta primers. Produced via immunoSEQ multiplex PCR; TCRdb's table is partial and in-frame only. The sample yields about 150,000 clones, approximately 71% seen once. The ends were cut back, 4 bases at V and 0 bases at J, with 10 bases in the middle. CDR3 length: 14 amino acids. Germline values: CDR1 SGHRS, CDR2 YFSETQ. The chain joins TRBV5-1 to TRBJ1-2; D remains ambiguous. This receptor was taken from a man under 40 in good health and CMV-seropositive. Sequenced material: PBMCs. CDR3 amino acids: CASSGGQTNYGYTF. CDR3 bases: TGCGCCAGCAGCGGAGGCCAAACTAACTATGGCTACACCTTC. Full variable domain (missing parts from reference TRBV5-1 and TRBJ1-2): KAGVTQTPRYLIKTRGQQVTLSCSPISGHRSVSWYQQTPGQGLQFLFEYFSETQRNKGNFPGRFSGRQFSNSRSEMNVSTLELGDSALYLCASSGGQTNYGYTFGSGTRLTVV.